One and the same sample provided the 22 T cell receptor beta chains below, sequenced in a study of T cells after posttransplantation cyclophosphamide. Sequencing used immunoSEQ multiplex PCR; TCRdb keeps in-frame clones, though not all of them. The data hold about 32,000 clones, with roughly 90% observed a single time. The sequenced sample was PBMCs. The receptors were sampled from a middle-aged woman with a blood cancer, CMV-positive, and with a related stem cell donor.

The chain uses TRBV25-1 and TRBJ2-1, with D possibly TRBD1 on 6 matching bases. Trimming took 6 bases from V and 6 from J, leaving 18 bases between them. The CDR3 spans 15 residues. Per germline, CDR1 MGHDK and CDR2 SYGVNS. The CDR3 coding sequence is TGTGCCAGCAGACAAACCCGGACAGTGGCCAATGAGCAGTTCTTC. Amino acids: CASRQTRTVANEQFF.

In regard to this clone: One end of the junction is discordant with germline, which a read error may explain. This chain links TRBV6-1 with TRBJ2-1; TRBD1 aligns across 11 bases. The germline V gene encodes CDR1 MNHNS and CDR2 SASEGT. CDR3 size: 15 residues. The CDR3 DNA sequence: TGTGCCGGCAGTGAAGCAAGGGGGACAGGGGGTGAGCAGTTCTTC. Its protein is CAGSEARGTGGEQFF.

The chain employs TRBV11-2 and TRBJ1-6; maybe TRBD1 (6 bases). Germline CDR1 SGHAT, CDR2 FQNNGV. This CDR3 is 12 amino acids long. Trimming removed 5 bases at V and 7 bases at J, with 6 bases between. CDR3 in amino acids: CASSTGNSPLHF. The CDR3 DNA follows: TGTGCCAGCAGCACAGGGAATTCACCCCTCCACTTT.

The chain recombines TRBV19 with TRBJ1-1; TRBD1 is a possible D gene (5 bases). Deletions cut 3 bases from V and 4 bases from J, with 9 bases between. The germline V gene encodes CDR1 LNHDA and CDR2 SQIVND (reference sequence). The CDR3 covers 13 residues. The CDR3 DNA reads as TGTGCCAGTAGTATCTCAGGGCCCACTGAAGCTTTCTTT. It encodes CASSISGPTEAFF. The whole variable domain, remainder taken from reference TRBV19 and TRBJ1-1, is DGGITQSPKYLFRKEGQNVTLSCEQNLNHDAMYWYRQDPGQGLRLIYYSQIVNDFQKGDIAEGYSVSREKKESFPLTVTSAQKNPTAFYLCASSISGPTEAFFGQGTRLTVV.

The chain uses TRBV5-1 and TRBJ2-5; a possible D gene is TRBD1 (5 bases). CDR1 and CDR2 (germline): SGHRS, YFSETQ. Trimming removed 1 base at V and 5 bases at J, with 12 bases between. CDR3 length: 14 residues. The CDR3 DNA is TGCGCCAGCAGCTTGTCGGCAGGGTGGGAGACCCAGTACTTC. Translated, it gives CASSLSAGWETQYF.

The rearrangement joins TRBV6-1 to TRBJ1-2; D gene ambiguous. Germline loops: CDR1 MNHNS, CDR2 SASEGT. The CDR3 runs 10 residues. Trimming removed 8 bases from V and 3 bases from J, with 4 bases in between. CDR3 protein: CASRDYGYTF. The DNA for the CDR3 is TGTGCCAGCCGGGACTATGGCTACACCTTC.

The V gene is TRBV7-8, the J gene TRBJ1-1; D is possibly TRBD1 (5 bases). From germline, CDR1 is SGHVS and CDR2 FQNEAQ. The germline V and J ends were trimmed by 0 bases and 4 bases, with 18 bases remaining between them. The CDR3 runs 17 residues. CDR3 sequence reads: CASSLAAGTLPVTEAFF. The CDR3 nucleotides read TGTGCCAGCAGCTTAGCGGCGGGGACCTTGCCCGTCACTGAAGCTTTCTTT.

The chain employs TRBV28 and TRBJ1-2, with 8 nucleotides matching TRBD1. V dropped 3 bases and J dropped 2; count of bases not matched to a gene: 2. Germline V gene data show CDR1 as MDHEN and CDR2 as SYDVKM. The CDR3 has 14 amino acids. CDR3 sequence (DNA): TGTGCCAGCAGTTTTCGGACAGGGAACTATGGCTACACCTTC. Protein: CASSFRTGNYGYTF.

The J gene is TRBJ1-1, the V gene TRBV11-2; D is undetermined. The CDR3 consists of 15 residues. With 1 base removed from V and 5 bases from J, the gap between germline ends came to 14 bases. Germline CDR1 and CDR2: SGHAT and FQNNGV. The CDR3, as DNA: TGTGCCAGCAGCTTAGTGCCCAGAGGAGGGACTGAAGCTTTCTTT. It is translated as CASSLVPRGGTEAFF.

The chain recombines TRBV28 with TRBJ1-5; D is possibly TRBD1 (6 bases). CDR1 is MDHEN, CDR2 SYDVKM, per germline. CDR3 length: 15 amino acids. V was clipped by 5 bases and J by 1 base, with 12 bases between them. The DNA of the CDR3 is TGTGCCAGCAGTCCCCTGGGGGCCAGCAATCAGCCCCAGCATTTT. The encoded protein is CASSPLGASNQPQHF.

As to this clone: At one of its ends the junction is not consistent with the germline gene, which may arise from a read error. In the same sample, other DNA sequences code for this CDR3. The V call is TRBV7-9, the J call TRBJ1-6; D is ambiguous. Looked up from germline, CDR1 is SEHNR and CDR2 is FQNEAQ (reference sequence). CDR3 length: 14 residues. The CDR3 here is CASSLSPDNSPLHF. In DNA form, the CDR3 reads TGTGCCAGCAGCTTAAGTCCAGATAATTCCCCCCTCCACTTT.

This sequence joins TRBV6-5 and TRBJ1-5; D is possibly TRBD1 (5 bases). In germline, CDR1 is MNHEY, CDR2 SVGAGI. The CDR3 contains 14 residues. Trimming cost V 7 bases and J 7 bases, with 17 bases left between them. CDR3 DNA: TGTGCCAGCACCAAAGGGCAGGGCGGCCAGCCCCAGCATTTT. This gives the protein CASTKGQGGQPQHF.

A word on this clone: Other DNA sequences in this sample translate to the same CDR3. The chain carries TRBV19 and TRBJ1-1; maybe TRBD1 (5 bases). The V end was cut by 6 bases, the J end by 1 base, with 12 bases between. CDR3 length: 14 amino acids. CDR1 is LNHDA, CDR2 SQIVND, per germline (reference sequence). DNA for the CDR3: TGTGCCAGTAGGGTCGGACAAGAGAACACTGAAGCTTTCTTT. This encodes CASRVGQENTEAFF.

This sequence joins TRBV19 and TRBJ1-5, with D unresolved. Between the trimmed V and J ends, which lost 6 bases and 2 bases, there was a span of 23 bases. CDR3 size: 18 residues. Germline values: CDR1 LNHDA, CDR2 SQIVND (reference sequence). The CDR3 sequence is CASSVAPIGRSGNQPQHF. CDR3 bases: TGTGCCAGTAGCGTGGCTCCCATCGGAAGGAGCGGCAATCAGCCCCAGCATTTT. Filled out from reference TRBV19 and TRBJ1-5, the complete variable domain reads DGGITQSPKYLFRKEGQNVTLSCEQNLNHDAMYWYRQDPGQGLRLIYYSQIVNDFQKGDIAEGYSVSREKKESFPLTVTSAQKNPTAFYLCASSVAPIGRSGNQPQHFGDGTRLSIL.

The rearrangement links TRBV4-2 to TRBJ1-1; possibly TRBD1 for D (5 bases). Germline V gene sequence: CDR1 LGHNA, CDR2 YNFKEQ. The ends were cut back, 4 bases at V and 2 bases at J, with 11 bases in the middle. The CDR3 has 14 amino acids. CDR3 bases: TGTGCCAGCAGCCCAGGCAGGGAAAACACTGAAGCTTTCTTT. This translates into CASSPGRENTEAFF.

The gene calls are TRBV9 and TRBJ1-5, with D possibly TRBD1 on 5 matching bases. This CDR3 spans 15 amino acids. V gave up 3 bases and J gave up 2 bases, with 12 bases separating them. CDR1 and CDR2 (germline): SGDLS, YYNGEE. The DNA for the CDR3 is TGTGCCAGCAGCGGGGGCGGTCTCGGCAATCAGCCCCAGCATTTT. Translated, it gives CASSGGGLGNQPQHF.

The chain has TRBV5-1 and TRBJ1-1; D not resolved. The CDR3 consists of 15 residues. The germline V and J ends were trimmed by 3 bases and 1 base, with 13 bases remaining between them. CDR1 is SGHRS, CDR2 YFSETQ, per germline. CDR3 bases: TGCGCCAGCAGCTCATTAGGACTGGGGAACACTGAAGCTTTCTTT. It yields the protein CASSSLGLGNTEAFF.

This chain connects TRBV11-1 to TRBJ2-3; possibly TRBD1 for D (5 bases). Germline CDR1 and CDR2: SGHAT and FQDESV (reference sequence). The CDR3 totals 14 residues. The V and J ends lost 5 bases and 2 bases respectively, with 11 bases between them. The chain's CDR3 is CASSTRQYTDTQYF. The CDR3 coding sequence is TGTGCCAGCAGCACGAGACAGTACACAGATACGCAGTATTTT.

CDR3 DNA: TGCGCCAGCAGCCAAGAGGCGGAAGGAGCCTACGAGCAGTACTTC. Protein product: CASSQEAEGAYEQYF. The rearrangement joins TRBV4-3 to TRBJ2-7, with unresolved D. The germline CDR1 and CDR2 sequences are LGHNA and YSLEER. With 0 bases removed from V and 2 bases from J, the gap between germline ends came to 11 bases. The CDR3 is made up of 15 amino acids.

The V gene is TRBV5-6, the J gene TRBJ2-7, with 9 bases identical to TRBD1. V lost 2 bases and J lost 5; bases outside the gene matches: 5. The CDR3 covers 14 residues. The germline gives CDR1 SGHDT, CDR2 YYEEEE. The CDR3 nucleotides are TGTGCCAGCAGCTTCGGGACAGGGACCAACGAGCAGTACTTC. Translation gives CASSFGTGTNEQYF.

V is TRBV5-4 and J is TRBJ2-1; TRBD2 might be the D (5 bases). This CDR3 spans 16 amino acids. The V gene's germline CDR1 is SGHNT and CDR2 YYREEE (reference sequence). The V end was cut by 3 bases, the J end by 4 bases, with 17 bases between. The CDR3 protein is CASSSSMSRVYNEQFF. The CDR3 nucleotides read TGTGCCAGCAGCTCGTCAATGTCGAGGGTTTACAATGAGCAGTTCTTC.

J is TRBJ2-2 and V is TRBV10-3; 8 bases match TRBD2. This CDR3 contains 17 residues. The V segment lost 0 bases and the J segment 1 base; nucleotides outside the gene matches: 4. The germline gives CDR1 ENHRY, CDR2 SYGVKD. The CDR3 sequence is CAISESRAGVNTGELFF. CDR3 bases: TGTGCCATCAGTGAGTCTAGAGCGGGAGTGAACACCGGGGAGCTGTTTTTT.